One T cell receptor (beta chain) is described in this entry. This sample stems from a study of glioma-infiltrating T cells after dendritic cell vaccination. Noted time point: after dendritic cell vaccination, including at tumor progression/relapse. This CDR3 comprises 15 residues. V lost 5 bases, J lost 1 base, and 14 bases lay in between. Germline CDR1 MDHEN, CDR2 SYDVKM. The repertoire was sequenced with immunoSEQ multiplex PCR; TCRdb's copy has only in-frame clones and lacks some. Of approximately 85,000 clones in the sample, around 85% were seen once. This receptor was taken from a human donor with glioblastoma. V and J are TRBV28 and TRBJ1-1; D unclear. Sequences were derived from blood, sampled after dendritic cell vaccination. In nucleotides, the CDR3 is TGTGCCAGCAGTCCCCTTGGACGGGAGAACACTGAAGCTTTCTTT. Protein sequence: CASSPLGRENTEAFF.